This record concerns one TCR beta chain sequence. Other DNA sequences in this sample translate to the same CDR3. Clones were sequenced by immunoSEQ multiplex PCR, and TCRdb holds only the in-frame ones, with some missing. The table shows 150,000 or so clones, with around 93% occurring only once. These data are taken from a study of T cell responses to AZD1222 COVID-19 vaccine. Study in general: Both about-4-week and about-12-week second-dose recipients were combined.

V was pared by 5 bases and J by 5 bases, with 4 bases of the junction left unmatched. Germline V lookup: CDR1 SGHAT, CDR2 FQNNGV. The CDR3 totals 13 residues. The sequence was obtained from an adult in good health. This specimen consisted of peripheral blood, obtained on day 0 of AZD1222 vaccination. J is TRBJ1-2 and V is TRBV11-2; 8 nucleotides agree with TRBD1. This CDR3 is CASSPDRGYGYTF. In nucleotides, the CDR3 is TGTGCCAGCAGCCCCGACAGGGGTTATGGCTACACCTTC.